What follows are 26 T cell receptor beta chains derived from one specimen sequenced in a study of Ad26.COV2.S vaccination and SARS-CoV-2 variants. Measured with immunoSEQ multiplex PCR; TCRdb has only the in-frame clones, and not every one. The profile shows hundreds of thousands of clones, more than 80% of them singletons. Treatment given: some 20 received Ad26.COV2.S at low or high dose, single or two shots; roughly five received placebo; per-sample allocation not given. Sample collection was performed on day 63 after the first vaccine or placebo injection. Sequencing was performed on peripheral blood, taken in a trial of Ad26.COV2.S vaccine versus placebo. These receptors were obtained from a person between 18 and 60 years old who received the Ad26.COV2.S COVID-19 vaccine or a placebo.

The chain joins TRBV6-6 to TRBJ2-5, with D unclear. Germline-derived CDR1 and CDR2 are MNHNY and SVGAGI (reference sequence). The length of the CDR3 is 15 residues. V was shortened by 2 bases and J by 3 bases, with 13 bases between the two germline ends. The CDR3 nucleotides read TGTGCCAGCAGTTACCGGTCGAATAGAAAAGAGACCCAGTACTTC. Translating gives CASSYRSNRKETQYF.

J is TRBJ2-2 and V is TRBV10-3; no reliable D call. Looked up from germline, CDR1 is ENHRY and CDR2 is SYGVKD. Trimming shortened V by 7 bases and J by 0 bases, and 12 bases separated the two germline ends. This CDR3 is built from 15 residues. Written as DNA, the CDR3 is TGTGCCATCAACAAGGACGGAGCGAACACCGGGGAGCTGTTTTTT. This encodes CAINKDGANTGELFF.

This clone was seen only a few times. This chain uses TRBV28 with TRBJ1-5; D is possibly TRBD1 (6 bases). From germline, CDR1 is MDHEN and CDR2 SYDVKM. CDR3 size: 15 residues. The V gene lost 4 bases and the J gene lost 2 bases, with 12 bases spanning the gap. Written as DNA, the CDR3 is TGTGCCAGCAGTTCCCTATCAGGGGGCAATCAGCCCCAGCATTTT. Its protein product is CASSSLSGGNQPQHF.

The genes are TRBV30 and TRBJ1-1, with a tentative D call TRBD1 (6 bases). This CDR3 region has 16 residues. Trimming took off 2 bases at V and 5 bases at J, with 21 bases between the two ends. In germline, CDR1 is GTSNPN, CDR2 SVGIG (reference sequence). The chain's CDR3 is CAWSLDEAEGGTEAFF. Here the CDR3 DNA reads TGTGCCTGGAGTTTAGACGAAGCGGAGGGGGGGACTGAAGCTTTCTTT.

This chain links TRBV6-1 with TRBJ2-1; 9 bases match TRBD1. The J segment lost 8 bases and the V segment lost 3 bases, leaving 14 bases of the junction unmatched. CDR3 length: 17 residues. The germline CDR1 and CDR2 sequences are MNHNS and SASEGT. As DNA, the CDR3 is TGTGCCAGCAGTGACGATTACAGGGGGCATATTTTCGATGAGCAGTTCTTC. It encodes CASSDDYRGHIFDEQFF.

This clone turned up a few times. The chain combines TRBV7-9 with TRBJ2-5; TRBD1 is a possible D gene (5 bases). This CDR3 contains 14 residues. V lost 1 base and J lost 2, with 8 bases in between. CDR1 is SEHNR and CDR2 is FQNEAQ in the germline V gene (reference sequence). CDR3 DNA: TGTGCCAGCAGCTTAGAACAGGAGCAAGAGACCCAGTACTTC. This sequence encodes CASSLEQEQETQYF.

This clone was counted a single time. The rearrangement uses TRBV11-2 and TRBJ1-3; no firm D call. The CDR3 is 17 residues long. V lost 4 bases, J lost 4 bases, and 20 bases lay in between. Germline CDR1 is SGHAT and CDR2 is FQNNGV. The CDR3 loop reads CASSSVEGSLRGNTIYF. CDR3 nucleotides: TGTGCCAGCAGCTCCGTCGAAGGTTCCCTGCGAGGAAACACCATATATTTT.

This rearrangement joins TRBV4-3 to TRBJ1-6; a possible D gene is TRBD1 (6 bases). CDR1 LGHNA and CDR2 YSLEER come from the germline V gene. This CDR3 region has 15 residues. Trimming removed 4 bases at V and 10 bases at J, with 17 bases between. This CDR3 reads CASSPQGQRGSPLHF. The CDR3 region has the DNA TGCGCCAGCAGCCCACAAGGACAGCGCGGATCACCCCTCCACTTT.

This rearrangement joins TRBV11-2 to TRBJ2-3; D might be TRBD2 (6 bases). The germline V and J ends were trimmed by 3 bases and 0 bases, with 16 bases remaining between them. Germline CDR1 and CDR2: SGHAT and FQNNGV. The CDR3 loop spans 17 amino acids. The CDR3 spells CASSLSWEAPSTDTQYF. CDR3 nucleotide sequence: TGTGCCAGCAGCTTGTCCTGGGAGGCGCCAAGCACAGATACGCAGTATTTT.

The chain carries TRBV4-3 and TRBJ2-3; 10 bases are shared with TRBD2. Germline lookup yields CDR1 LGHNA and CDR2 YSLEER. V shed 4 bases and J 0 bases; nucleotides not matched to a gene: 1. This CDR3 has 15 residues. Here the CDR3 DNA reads TGCGCCAGCAGCCTGGGACTAGCGAGCACAGATACGCAGTATTTT. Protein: CASSLGLASTDTQYF.

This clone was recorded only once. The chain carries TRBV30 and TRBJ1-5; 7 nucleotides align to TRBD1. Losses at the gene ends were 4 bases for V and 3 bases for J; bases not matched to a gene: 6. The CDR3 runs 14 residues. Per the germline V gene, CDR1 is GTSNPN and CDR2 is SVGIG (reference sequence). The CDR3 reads CAWTVRGSNQPQHF. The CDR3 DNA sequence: TGTGCCTGGACGGTCAGGGGGTCCAATCAGCCCCAGCATTTT.

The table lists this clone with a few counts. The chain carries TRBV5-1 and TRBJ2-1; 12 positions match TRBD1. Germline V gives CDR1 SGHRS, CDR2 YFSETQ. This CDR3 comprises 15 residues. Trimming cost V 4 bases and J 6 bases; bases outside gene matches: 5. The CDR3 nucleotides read TGCGCCAGCAGCATCCGGGACAGGGGGCTCAATGAGCAGTTCTTC. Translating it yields CASSIRDRGLNEQFF.

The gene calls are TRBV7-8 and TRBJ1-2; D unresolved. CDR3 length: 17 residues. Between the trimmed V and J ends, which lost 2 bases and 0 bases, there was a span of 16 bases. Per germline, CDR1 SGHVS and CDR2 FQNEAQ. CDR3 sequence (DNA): TGTGCCAGCAGCTTAAATTTAGGAACCTCCGCTAACTATGGCTACACCTTC. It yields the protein CASSLNLGTSANYGYTF. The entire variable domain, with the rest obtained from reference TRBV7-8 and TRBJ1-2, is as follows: GAGVSQSPRYKVAKRGQDVALRCDPISGHVSLFWYQQALGQGPEFLTYFQNEAQLDKSGLPSDRFFAERPEGSVSTLKIQRTQQEDSAVYLCASSLNLGTSANYGYTFGSGTRLTVV.

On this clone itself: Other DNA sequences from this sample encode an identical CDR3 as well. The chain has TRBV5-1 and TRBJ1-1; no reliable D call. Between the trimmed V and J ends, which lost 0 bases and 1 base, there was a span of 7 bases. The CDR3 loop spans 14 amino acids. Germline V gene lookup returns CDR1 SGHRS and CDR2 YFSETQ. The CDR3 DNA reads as TGCGCCAGCAGCTTGGGTGGTGGGAACACTGAAGCTTTCTTT. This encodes CASSLGGGNTEAFF.

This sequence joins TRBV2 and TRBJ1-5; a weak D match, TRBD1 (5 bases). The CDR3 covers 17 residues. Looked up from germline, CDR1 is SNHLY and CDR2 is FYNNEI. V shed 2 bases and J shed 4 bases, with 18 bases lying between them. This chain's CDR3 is CASSEYLSGLENQPQHF. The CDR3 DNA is TGTGCCAGCAGTGAATATTTGTCGGGGCTCGAAAATCAGCCCCAGCATTTT.

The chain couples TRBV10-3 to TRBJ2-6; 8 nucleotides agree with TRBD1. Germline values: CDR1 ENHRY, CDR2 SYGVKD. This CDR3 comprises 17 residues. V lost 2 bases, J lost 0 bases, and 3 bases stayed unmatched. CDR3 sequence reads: CAISEGTGRSGANVLTF. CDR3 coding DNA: TGTGCCATCAGTGAGGGGACAGGCCGCTCTGGGGCCAACGTCCTGACTTTC.

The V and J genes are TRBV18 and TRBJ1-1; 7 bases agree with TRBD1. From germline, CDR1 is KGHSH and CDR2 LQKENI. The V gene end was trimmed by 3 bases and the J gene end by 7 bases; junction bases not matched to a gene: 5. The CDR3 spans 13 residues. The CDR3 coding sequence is TGTGCCAGCTCACCGGGGACAGCCCTTGAAGCTTTCTTT. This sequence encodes CASSPGTALEAFF.

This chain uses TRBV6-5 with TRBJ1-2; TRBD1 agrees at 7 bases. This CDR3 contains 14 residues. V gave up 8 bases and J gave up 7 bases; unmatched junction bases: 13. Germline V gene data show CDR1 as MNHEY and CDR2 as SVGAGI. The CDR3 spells CASYRQGTLSGYTF. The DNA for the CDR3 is TGTGCCAGCTACCGACAGGGAACTCTCTCTGGCTACACCTTC.

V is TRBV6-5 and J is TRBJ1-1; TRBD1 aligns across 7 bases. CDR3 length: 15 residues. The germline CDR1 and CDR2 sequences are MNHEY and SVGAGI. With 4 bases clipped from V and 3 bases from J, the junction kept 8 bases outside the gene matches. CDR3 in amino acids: CASSSIQGRYTEAFF. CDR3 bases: TGTGCCAGCAGTTCCATACAGGGGAGGTACACTGAAGCTTTCTTT.

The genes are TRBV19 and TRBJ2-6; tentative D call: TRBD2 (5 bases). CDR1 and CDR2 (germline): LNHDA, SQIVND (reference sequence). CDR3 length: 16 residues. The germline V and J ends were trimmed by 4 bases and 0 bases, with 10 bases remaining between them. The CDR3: CASSTRDLSGANVLTF. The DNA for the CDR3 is TGTGCCAGTAGTACCCGGGATCTCTCTGGGGCCAACGTCCTGACTTTC.

Here the CDR3 DNA reads TGTGCCAGCAGTCTCCTAGGACCGTCCTATGGCTACACCTTC. Translating gives CASSLLGPSYGYTF. The rearrangement joins TRBV28 to TRBJ1-2; D remains ambiguous. V lost 5 bases, J lost 4 bases, and 14 bases lay in between. The CDR3 runs to 14 residues. Germline V gene data show CDR1 as MDHEN and CDR2 as SYDVKM.

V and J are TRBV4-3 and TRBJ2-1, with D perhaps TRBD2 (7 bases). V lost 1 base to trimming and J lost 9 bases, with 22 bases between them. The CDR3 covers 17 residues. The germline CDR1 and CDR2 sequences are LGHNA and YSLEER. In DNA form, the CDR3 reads TGCGCCAGCAGCCAAGCCGGGAGCGGGACAACTAAGGCTGAGCAGTTCTTC. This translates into CASSQAGSGTTKAEQFF.

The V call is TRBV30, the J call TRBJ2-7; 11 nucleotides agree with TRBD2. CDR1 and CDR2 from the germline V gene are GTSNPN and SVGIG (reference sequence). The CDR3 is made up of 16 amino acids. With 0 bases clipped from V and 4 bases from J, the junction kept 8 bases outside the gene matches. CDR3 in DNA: TGTGCCTGGAGTGTACGGGATAGCGGGAGGGGTTACGAGCAGTACTTC. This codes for CAWSVRDSGRGYEQYF.

The DNA of the CDR3 is TGTGCCAGCAGCTTGACAGGGAGGGATGGCTACACCTTC. Translated: CASSLTGRDGYTF. The V call is TRBV5-5, the J call TRBJ1-2; maybe TRBD1 (6 bases). Germline CDR1 is SGHKS and CDR2 is YYEKEE (reference sequence). V lost 1 base, J lost 6 bases, and 10 bases lay in between. This CDR3 comprises 13 residues.

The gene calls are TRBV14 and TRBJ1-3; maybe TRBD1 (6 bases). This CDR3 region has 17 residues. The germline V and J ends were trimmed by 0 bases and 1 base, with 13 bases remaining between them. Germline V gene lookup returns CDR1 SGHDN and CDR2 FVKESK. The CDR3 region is CASSQEGGAYSGNTIYF. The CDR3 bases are TGTGCCAGCAGCCAAGAGGGGGGGGCTTATTCTGGAAACACCATATATTTT.

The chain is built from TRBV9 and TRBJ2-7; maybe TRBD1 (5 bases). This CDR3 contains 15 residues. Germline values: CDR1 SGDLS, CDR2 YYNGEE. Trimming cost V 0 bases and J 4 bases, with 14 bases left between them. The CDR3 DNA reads TGTGCCAGCAGCGTAGAGGGCAGGGAAGGTTACGAGCAGTACTTC. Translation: CASSVEGREGYEQYF.